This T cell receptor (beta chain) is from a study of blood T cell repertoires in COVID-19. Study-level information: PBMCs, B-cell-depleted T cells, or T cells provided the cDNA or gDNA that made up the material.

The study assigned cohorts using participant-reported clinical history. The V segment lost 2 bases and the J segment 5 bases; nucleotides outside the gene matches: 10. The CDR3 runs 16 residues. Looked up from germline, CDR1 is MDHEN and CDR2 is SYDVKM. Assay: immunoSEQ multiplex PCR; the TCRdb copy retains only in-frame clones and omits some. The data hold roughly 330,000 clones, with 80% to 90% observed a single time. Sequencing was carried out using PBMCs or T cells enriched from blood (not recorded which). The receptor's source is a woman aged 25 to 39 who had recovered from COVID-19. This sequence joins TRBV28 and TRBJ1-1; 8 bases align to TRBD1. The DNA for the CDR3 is TGTGCCAGCAGTTTAAACAGGGGGGTTGAATTGACTGAAGCTTTCTTT. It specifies CASSLNRGVELTEAFF.